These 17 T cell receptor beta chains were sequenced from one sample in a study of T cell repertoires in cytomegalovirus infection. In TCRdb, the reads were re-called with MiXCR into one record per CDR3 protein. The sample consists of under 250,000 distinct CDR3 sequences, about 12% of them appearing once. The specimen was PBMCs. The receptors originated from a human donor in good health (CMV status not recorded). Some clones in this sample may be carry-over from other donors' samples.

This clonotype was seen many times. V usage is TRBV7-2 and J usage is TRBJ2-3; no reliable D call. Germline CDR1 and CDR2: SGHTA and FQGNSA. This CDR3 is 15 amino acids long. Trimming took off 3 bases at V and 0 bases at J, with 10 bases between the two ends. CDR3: CASSFGPPSTDTQYF. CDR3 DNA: TGTGCCAGCAGCTTCGGTCCGCCTAGCACAGATACGCAGTATTTT.

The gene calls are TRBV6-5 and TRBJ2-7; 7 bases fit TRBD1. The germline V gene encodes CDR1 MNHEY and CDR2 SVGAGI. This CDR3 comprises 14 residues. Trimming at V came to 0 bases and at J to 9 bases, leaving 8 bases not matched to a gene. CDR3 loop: CASSYSDRQGAQYF. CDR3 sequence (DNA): TGTGCCAGCAGTTACTCGGACAGGCAGGGCGCGCAGTACTTC.

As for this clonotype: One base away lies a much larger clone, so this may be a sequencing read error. The CDR3 region is CASSTPRRVNTEAFF. The CDR3 nucleotides read TGTGCCAGCAGTACGCCGAGGCGGGTGAACACTGAAGCTTTCTTT. The rearrangement links TRBV6-2 or TRBV6-3 to TRBJ1-1; no reliable D call. Germline values: CDR1 MNHEY, CDR2 SVGEGT. CDR3 size: 15 residues. V was clipped by 5 bases and J by 0 bases, with 13 bases between them.

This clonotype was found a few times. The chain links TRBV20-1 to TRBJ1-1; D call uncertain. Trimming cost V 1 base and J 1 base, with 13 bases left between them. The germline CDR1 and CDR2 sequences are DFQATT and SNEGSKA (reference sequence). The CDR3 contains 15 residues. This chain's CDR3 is CSARGPQTPNTEAFF. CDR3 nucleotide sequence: TGCAGTGCTAGAGGACCCCAAACGCCGAACACTGAAGCTTTCTTT.

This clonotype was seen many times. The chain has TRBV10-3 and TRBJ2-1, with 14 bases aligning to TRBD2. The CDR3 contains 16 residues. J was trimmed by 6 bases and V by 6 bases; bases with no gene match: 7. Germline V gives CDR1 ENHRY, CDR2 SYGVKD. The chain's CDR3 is CAIRGTSGSPVNEQFF. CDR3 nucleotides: TGTGCCATCAGGGGGACTAGCGGGAGTCCTGTCAATGAGCAGTTCTTC.

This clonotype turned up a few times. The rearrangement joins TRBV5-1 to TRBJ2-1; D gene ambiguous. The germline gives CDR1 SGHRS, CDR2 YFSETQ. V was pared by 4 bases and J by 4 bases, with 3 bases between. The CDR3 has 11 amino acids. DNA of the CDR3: TGCGCCAGCAGCCAATACAATGAGCAGTTCTTC. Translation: CASSQYNEQFF.

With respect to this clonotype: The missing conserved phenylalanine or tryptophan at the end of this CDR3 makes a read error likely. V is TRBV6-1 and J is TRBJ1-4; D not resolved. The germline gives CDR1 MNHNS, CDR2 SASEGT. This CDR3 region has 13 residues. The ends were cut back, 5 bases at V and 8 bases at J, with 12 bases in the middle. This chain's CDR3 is CASSYDETEKLFV. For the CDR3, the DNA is TGTGCCAGCAGTTACGACGAAACGGAAAAACTGTTTGTT.

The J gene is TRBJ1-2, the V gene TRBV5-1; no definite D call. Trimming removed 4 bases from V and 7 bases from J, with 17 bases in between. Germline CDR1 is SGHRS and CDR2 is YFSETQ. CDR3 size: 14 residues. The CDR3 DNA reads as TGCGCCAGCAGCCAAAATACGAATGTGGGTGGCTACACCTTC. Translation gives CASSQNTNVGGYTF.

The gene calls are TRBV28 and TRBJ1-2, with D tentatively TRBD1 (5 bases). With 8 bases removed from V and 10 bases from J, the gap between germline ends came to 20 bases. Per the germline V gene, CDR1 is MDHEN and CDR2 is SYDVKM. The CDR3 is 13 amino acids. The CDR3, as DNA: TGTGCCAGCGGGCGAGGGGCGGTAGAGTCCTACACCTTC. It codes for CASGRGAVESYTF.

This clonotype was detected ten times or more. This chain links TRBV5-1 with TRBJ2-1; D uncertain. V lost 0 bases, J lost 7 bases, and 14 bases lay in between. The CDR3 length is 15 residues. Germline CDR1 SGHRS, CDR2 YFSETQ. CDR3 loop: CASSLGSIGANEQFF. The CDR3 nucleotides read TGCGCCAGCAGCTTGGGAAGCATAGGCGCGAATGAGCAGTTCTTC.

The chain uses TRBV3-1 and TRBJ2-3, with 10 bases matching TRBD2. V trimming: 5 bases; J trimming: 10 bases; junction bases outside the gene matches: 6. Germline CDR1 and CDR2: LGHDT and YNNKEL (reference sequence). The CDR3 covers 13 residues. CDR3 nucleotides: TGTGCCAGCAGCTCAGCGGGGGGGCCATCGCAGTATTTT. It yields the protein CASSSAGGPSQYF.

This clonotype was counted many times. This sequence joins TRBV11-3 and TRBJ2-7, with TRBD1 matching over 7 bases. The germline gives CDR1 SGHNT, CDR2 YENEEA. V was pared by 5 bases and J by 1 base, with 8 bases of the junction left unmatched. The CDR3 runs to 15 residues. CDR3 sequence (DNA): TGTGCCAGCAGCACCGGACAGGATGTGTCCTACGAGCAGTACTTC. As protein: CASSTGQDVSYEQYF.

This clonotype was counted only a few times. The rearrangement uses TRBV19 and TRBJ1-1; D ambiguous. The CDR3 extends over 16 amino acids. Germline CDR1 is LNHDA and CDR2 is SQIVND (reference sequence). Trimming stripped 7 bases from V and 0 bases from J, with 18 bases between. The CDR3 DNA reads TGTGCCAGTAATGGGGAATACGGAAAGATGAACACTGAAGCTTTCTTT. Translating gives CASNGEYGKMNTEAFF.

CDR3 in DNA: TGCGCCAGCAGCCTAGCCCTAGAAGTTGGGGCCAACGTCCTGACTTTC. It is translated as CASSLALEVGANVLTF. The V call is TRBV5-1, the J call TRBJ2-6; possible D gene TRBD2, 5 bases. Trimming shortened V by 4 bases and J by 3 bases, and 14 bases separated the two germline ends. The CDR3 runs 16 residues. Germline lookup yields CDR1 SGHRS and CDR2 YFSETQ.

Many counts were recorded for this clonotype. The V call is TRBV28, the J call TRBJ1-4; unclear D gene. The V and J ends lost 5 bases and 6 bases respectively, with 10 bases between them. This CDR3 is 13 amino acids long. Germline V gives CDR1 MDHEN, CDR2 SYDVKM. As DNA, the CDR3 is TGTGCCAGCAGTGGACCACCCCATGAAAAACTGTTTTTT. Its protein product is CASSGPPHEKLFF.

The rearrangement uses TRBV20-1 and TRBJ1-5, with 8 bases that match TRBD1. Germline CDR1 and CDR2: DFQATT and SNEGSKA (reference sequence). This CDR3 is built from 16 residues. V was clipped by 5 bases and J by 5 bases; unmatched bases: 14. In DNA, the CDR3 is TGCAGTGCTTATAGAGCGGACAGGGCGGGTGATCAGCCCCAGCATTTT. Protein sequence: CSAYRADRAGDQPQHF.

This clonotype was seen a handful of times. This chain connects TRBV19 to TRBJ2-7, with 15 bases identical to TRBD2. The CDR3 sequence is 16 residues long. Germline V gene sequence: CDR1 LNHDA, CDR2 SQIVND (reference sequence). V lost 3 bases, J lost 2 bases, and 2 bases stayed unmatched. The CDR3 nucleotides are TGTGCCAGTAGTATCGGGACTAGCGGGAGGCCCTACGAGCAGTACTTC. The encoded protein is CASSIGTSGRPYEQYF. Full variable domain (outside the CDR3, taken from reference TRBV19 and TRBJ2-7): DGGITQSPKYLFRKEGQNVTLSCEQNLNHDAMYWYRQDPGQGLRLIYYSQIVNDFQKGDIAEGYSVSREKKESFPLTVTSAQKNPTAFYLCASSIGTSGRPYEQYFGPGTRLTVT.